This T cell receptor (beta chain) originates from a study of cytotoxic CD8 clonotypes in ibrutinib-treated CLL. Study in general: Outcomes included approximately 25 partial and 2 complete responses; after median roughly six years, 14 stayed remitted and approximately 12 progressed. Study-wide points: Clonality went up at the time of ibrutinib response, stayed stable in sustained remission, and later dropped back toward its baseline level at progression. There were few public clonotypes, and on treatment they contracted or stayed stable.

The intended depth for sequencing was 1 in 200,000 to 1 in 1 million T cells. Sequencing used immunoSEQ multiplex PCR; TCRdb keeps in-frame clones, though not all of them. Here the sample spans around 310,000 clones, roughly 79% being singletons. The junction had 14 bases not matched to a gene; V was cut back by 10 bases and J by 0 bases. In germline, CDR1 is ENHRY, CDR2 SYGVKD. This CDR3 has 16 amino acids. For this clone: Antigen unknown.

This TCR was recovered from a human donor with chronic lymphocytic leukemia. The rearrangement links TRBV10-3 to TRBJ1-1, with 7 bases aligning to TRBD1. Sample: PBMCs, taken before ibrutinib treatment. The CDR3 nucleotides read TGTGCCACCCGTTTCTTCCAGGGGGGTATGAACACTGAAGCTTTCTTT. It translates to CATRFFQGGMNTEAFF.